The entry below gives a single T cell receptor beta chain sequence along with its context. Its matching antigen is unknown. The primer mix had 60 Vbeta and 13 Jbeta primers. Some clones are missing from TCRdb's copy, which holds only in-frame ones; the method was immunoSEQ multiplex PCR. Here the sample spans 96,000 or so clones, 65% to 75% being singletons. The sample comes from a study of cytomegalovirus exposure and HLA in healthy donors. Study summary: Previous work identified 95 million to 140 million unique TCR beta sequences from 200 million or so T cells.

This CDR3 is 15 amino acids long. V lost 1 base, J lost 3 bases, and 3 bases stayed unmatched. Germline CDR1 and CDR2: SGHAT and FQNNGV. Study-level points and caveats: As a later analysis showed, a missense DCLRE1C variant was linked to trimming of TCR beta V- and J-genes. 87-base-pair reads could not separate some V segments, including TRBV6-2 and TRBV6-3. Researchers reported in a later analysis that common viral pathogens appeared linked to several top clusters.

The chain links TRBV11-2 to TRBJ1-5, with 7 bases identical to TRBD1. This sequence was found in a woman in her seventies in good health and CMV-seropositive. Specimen: PBMCs. CDR3 region: CASSLGTGPNQPQHF. Here the CDR3 DNA reads TGTGCCAGCAGCTTAGGGACAGGTCCCAATCAGCCCCAGCATTTT.